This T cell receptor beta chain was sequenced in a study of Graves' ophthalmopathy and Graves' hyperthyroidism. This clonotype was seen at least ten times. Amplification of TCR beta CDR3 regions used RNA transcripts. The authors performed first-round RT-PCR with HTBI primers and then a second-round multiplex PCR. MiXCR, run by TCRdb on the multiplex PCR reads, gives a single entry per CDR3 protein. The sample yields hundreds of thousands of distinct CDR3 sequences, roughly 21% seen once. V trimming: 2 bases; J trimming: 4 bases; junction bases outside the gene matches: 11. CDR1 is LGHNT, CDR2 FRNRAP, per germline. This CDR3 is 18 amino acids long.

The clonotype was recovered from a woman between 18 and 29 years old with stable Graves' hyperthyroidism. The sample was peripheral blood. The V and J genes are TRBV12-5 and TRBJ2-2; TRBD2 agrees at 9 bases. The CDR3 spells CASGLRLGSGRSTGELFF. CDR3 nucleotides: TGTGCTAGTGGTTTGCGGTTAGGAAGCGGGAGGTCCACCGGGGAGCTGTTTTTT.